The subject of this entry is one T cell receptor (beta chain). Clones were read by immunoSEQ multiplex PCR, and TCRdb kept only the in-frame ones, dropping some. This table has under 90,000 clones, about 90% appearing once. This entry is derived from a study of technical replicates of blood from four donors. The V gene's germline CDR1 is MNHEY and CDR2 SMNVEV (reference sequence). This CDR3 is 16 amino acids long. V was cut by 3 bases and J by 1 base, with 15 bases left in between. V and J are TRBV27 and TRBJ1-1; D not certain. The sequencing sample was made of T cells isolated from PBMCs. The sequence derives from a human donor in good health. The CDR3 spells CASSLYGLAGNTEAFF. The CDR3 DNA reads TGTGCCAGCAGTTTGTACGGCCTTGCGGGGAACACTGAAGCTTTCTTT.